This T cell receptor beta chain was recorded in a study of T cell responses to AZD1222 COVID-19 vaccine. Remarks on this clone: Its antigen is undetermined.

Germline values: CDR1 SGHAT, CDR2 FQNNGV. The V and J ends lost 4 bases and 7 bases, in that order; junction bases with no gene match: 6. CDR3 size: 14 residues. Findings of the study overall: Donors were mostly white British, more females; clonal diversity possibly underestimated. With two AZD1222 doses given, Spike-specific TCR breadth and depth both rose. Seropositive status at baseline applied to only 5 or 6 AZD1222 recipients.

The table came from immunoSEQ multiplex PCR; TCRdb's copy has only in-frame clones and leaves some out. The table records roughly 130,000 clones, approximately 90% of them present only once. This chain uses TRBV11-2 with TRBJ2-2; 7 bases are shared with TRBD2. The receptor was derived from an adult in good health. The sample here was peripheral blood, taken on day 0 of AZD1222 vaccination. Written as DNA, the CDR3 is TGTGCCAGCAGCTCACGGGACTACAACGGGGAGCTGTTTTTT. It specifies CASSSRDYNGELFF. Combining the CDR3 with reference TRBV11-2 and TRBJ2-2 gives the whole variable domain EAGVAQSPRYKIIEKRQSVAFWCNPISGHATLYWYQQILGQGPKLLIQFQNNGVVDDSQLPKDRFSAERLKGVDSTLKIQPAKLEDSAVYLCASSSRDYNGELFFGEGSRLTVL.